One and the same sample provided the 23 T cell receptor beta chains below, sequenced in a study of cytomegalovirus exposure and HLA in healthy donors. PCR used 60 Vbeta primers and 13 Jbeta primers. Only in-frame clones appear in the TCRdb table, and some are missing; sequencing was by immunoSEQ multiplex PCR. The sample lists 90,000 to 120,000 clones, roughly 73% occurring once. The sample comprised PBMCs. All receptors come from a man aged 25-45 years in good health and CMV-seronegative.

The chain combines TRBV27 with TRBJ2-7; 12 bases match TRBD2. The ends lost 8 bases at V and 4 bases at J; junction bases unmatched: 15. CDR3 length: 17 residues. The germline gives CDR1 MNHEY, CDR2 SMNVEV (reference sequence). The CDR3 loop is CASSSLAGGPNYYEQYF. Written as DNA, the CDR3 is TGTGCCAGCTCATCACTAGCGGGGGGCCCGAACTATTACGAGCAGTACTTC.

The CDR3 loop reads CASMDAGTGELFF. The CDR3 region has the DNA TGCGCCAGCATGGACGCGGGGACCGGGGAGCTGTTTTTT. V usage is TRBV4-1 and J usage is TRBJ2-2; perhaps TRBD2 as D (6 bases). The germline CDR1 and CDR2 sequences are MGHRA and YSYEKL. This CDR3 comprises 13 residues. V shed 7 bases and J shed 5 bases, with 11 bases lying between them.

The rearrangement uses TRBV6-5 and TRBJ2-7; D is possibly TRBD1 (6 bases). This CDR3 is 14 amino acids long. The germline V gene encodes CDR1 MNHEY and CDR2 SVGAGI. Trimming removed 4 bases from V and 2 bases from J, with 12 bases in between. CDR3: CASSSPRTAYEQYF. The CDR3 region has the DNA TGTGCCAGCAGTTCCCCACGGACAGCCTACGAGCAGTACTTC.

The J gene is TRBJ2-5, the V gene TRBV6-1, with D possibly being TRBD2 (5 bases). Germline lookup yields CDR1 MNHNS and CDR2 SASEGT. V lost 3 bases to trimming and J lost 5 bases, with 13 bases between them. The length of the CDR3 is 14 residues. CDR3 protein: CASSEFEGWETQYF. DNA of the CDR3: TGTGCCAGCAGTGAGTTTGAGGGTTGGGAGACCCAGTACTTC.

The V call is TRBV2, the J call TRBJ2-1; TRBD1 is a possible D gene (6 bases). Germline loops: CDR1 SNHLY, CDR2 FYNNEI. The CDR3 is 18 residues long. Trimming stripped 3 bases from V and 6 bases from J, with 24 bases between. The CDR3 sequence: CASSDPERGFIGGNEQFF. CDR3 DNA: TGTGCCAGCAGTGATCCCGAAAGGGGCTTTATAGGGGGCAATGAGCAGTTCTTC.

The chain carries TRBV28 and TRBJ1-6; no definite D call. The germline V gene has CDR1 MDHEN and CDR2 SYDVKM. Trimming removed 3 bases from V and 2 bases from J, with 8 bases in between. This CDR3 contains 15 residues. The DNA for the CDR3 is TGTGCCAGCAGTTTCTCCGGGACCTATAATTCACCCCTCCACTTT. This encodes CASSFSGTYNSPLHF.

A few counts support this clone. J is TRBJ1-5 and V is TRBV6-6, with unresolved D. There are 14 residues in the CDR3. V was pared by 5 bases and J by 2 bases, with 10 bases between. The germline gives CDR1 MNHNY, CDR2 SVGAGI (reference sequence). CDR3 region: CASSERVGNQPQHF. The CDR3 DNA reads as TGTGCCAGCAGTGAGAGGGTGGGCAATCAGCCCCAGCATTTT.

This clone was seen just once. The CDR3 sequence is CAWSRTGAGGYTF. The CDR3 coding sequence is TGTGCCTGGAGTAGGACAGGGGCGGGTGGCTACACCTTC. The chain combines TRBV30 with TRBJ1-2; 9 positions agree with TRBD1. The length of the CDR3 is 13 residues. V lost 2 bases to trimming and J lost 7 bases; unmatched junction nucleotides: 5. From germline, CDR1 is GTSNPN and CDR2 SVGIG (reference sequence).

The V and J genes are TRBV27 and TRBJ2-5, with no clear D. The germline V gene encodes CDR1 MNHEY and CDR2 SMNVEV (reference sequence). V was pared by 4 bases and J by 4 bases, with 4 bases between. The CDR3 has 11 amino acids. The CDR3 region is CASSYRETQYF. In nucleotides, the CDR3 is TGTGCCAGCAGTTATCGAGAGACCCAGTACTTC.

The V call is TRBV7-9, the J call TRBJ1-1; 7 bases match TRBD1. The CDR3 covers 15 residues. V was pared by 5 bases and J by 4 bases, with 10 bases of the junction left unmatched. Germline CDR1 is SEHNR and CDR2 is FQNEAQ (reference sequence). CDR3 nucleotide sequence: TGTGCCAGCAGCCTCCGACAGGGTAGGGTCACTGAAGCTTTCTTT. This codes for CASSLRQGRVTEAFF.

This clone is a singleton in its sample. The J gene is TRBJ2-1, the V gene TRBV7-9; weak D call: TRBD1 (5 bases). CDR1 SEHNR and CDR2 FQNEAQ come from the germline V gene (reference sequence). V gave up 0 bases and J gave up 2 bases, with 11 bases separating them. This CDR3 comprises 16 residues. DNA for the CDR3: TGTGCCAGCAGCTTAGCGGGCAGGGCGGCCTACAATGAGCAGTTCTTC. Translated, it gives CASSLAGRAAYNEQFF.

The CDR3 sequence: CASSPLDRGFANYGYTF. The CDR3 DNA reads as TGTGCCAGCTCACCACTTGACAGGGGCTTTGCTAACTATGGCTACACCTTC. This sequence joins TRBV18 and TRBJ1-2; 8 nucleotides line up with TRBD1. The CDR3 totals 17 residues. The V gene end was trimmed by 1 base and the J gene end by 0 bases; junction bases not matched to a gene: 7. Germline CDR1 and CDR2: KGHSH and LQKENI.

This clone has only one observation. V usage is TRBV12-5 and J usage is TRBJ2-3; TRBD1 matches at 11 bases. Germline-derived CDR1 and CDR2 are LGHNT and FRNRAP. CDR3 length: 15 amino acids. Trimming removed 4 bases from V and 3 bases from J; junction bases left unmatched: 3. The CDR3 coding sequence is TGTGCTAGTGGTTCGGGACAGGGGGGGACAGATACGCAGTATTTT. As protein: CASGSGQGGTDTQYF.

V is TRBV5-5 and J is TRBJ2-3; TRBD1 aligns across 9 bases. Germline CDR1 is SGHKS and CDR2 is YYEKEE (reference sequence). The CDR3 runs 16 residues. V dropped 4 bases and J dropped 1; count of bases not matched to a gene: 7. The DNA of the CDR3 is TGTGCCAGCAGCCCGGACAGGGGATCGGGCACAGATACGCAGTATTTT. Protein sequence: CASSPDRGSGTDTQYF.

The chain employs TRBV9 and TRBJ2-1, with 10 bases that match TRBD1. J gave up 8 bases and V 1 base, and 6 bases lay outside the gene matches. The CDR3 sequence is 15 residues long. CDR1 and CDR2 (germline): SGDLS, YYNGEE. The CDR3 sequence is CASSVRQGASDEQFF. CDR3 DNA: TGTGCCAGCAGCGTAAGACAGGGGGCGTCGGATGAGCAGTTCTTC.

The CDR3 region has the DNA TGTGCCAGCTCACCCCGACAGGGGGACAACACTGAAGCTTTCTTT. Encoded protein: CASSPRQGDNTEAFF. The chain has TRBV18 and TRBJ1-1, with TRBD1 identical over 9 bases. Germline CDR1 KGHSH, CDR2 LQKENI. The CDR3 spans 15 residues. V was pared by 3 bases and J by 2 bases, with 4 bases of the junction left unmatched.

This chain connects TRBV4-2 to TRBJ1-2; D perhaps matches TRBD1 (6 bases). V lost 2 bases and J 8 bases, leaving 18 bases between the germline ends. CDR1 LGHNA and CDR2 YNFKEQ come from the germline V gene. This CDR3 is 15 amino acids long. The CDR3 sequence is CASSQTLTGGGGYTF. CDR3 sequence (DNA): TGTGCCAGCAGCCAAACCCTGACAGGTGGAGGCGGCTACACCTTC.

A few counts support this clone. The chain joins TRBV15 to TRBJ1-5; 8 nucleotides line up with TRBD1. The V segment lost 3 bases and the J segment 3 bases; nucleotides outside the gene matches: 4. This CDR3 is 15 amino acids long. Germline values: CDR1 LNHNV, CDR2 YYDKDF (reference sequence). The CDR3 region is CATSSSTGVNQPQHF. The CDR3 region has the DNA TGTGCCACCAGCAGCTCGACAGGGGTCAATCAGCCCCAGCATTTT.

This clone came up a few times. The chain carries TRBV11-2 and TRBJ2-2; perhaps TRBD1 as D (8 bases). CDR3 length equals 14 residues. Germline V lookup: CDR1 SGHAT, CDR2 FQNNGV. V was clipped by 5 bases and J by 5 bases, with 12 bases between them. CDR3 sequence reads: CASSQQGGTGELFF. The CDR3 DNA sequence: TGTGCCAGCAGCCAACAGGGGGGGACCGGGGAGCTGTTTTTT.

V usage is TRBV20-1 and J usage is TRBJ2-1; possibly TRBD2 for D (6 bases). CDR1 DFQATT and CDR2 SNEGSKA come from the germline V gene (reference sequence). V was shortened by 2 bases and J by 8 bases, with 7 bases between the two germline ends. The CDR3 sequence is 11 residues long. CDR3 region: CSARRRDEQFF. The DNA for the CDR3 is TGCAGTGCTAGAAGGAGGGATGAGCAGTTCTTC.

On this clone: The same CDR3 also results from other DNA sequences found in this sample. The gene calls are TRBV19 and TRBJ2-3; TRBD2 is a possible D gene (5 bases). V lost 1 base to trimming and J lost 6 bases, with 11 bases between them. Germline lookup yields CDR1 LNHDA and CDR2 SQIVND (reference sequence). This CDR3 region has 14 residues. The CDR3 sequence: CASSIAASRDTQYF. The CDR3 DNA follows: TGTGCCAGTAGTATAGCGGCTAGCAGGGATACGCAGTATTTT.

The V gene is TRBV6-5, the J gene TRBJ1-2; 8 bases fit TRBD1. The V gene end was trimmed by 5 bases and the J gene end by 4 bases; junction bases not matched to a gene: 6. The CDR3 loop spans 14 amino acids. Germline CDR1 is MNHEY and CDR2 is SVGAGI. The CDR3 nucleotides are TGTGCCAGCAGTGTCGACAGGGGAAGCTATGGCTACACCTTC. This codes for CASSVDRGSYGYTF.

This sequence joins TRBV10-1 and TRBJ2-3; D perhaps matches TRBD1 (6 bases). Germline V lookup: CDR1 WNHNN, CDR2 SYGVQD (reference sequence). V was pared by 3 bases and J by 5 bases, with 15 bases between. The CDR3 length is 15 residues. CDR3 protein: CASSDQGSPVDTQYF. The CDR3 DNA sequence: TGCGCCAGCAGTGATCAGGGGAGCCCGGTAGATACGCAGTATTTT.